Following are 9 T cell receptor beta chains from one sample sequenced in a study of T cell repertoires in cytomegalovirus infection. MiXCR, run by TCRdb on the reads, gives a single entry per CDR3 protein. The table has approximately 500,000 distinct CDR3 sequences, about 11% seen once; the top ten hold 9.5% to 13%. The sequenced sample was PBMCs. All receptors come from a human donor in good health (CMV status not recorded). Some clones in this sample may be carry-over from other donors' samples.

This clonotype was detected a few times. This chain connects TRBV5-1 to TRBJ2-3; 7 bases fit TRBD2. Germline V gene lookup returns CDR1 SGHRS and CDR2 YFSETQ. CDR3 length equals 17 residues. V lost 2 bases and J lost 5; bases outside the gene matches: 14. CDR3 in amino acids: CASSLMPTSSGRDTQYF. CDR3 sequence (DNA): TGCGCCAGCAGCTTAATGCCGACTAGCTCGGGAAGAGATACGCAGTATTTT.

This rearrangement joins TRBV5-1 to TRBJ2-7; D unresolved. Deletions cut 2 bases from V and 3 bases from J, with 15 bases between. Per germline, CDR1 SGHRS and CDR2 YFSETQ. The CDR3 is 15 residues long. In DNA form, the CDR3 reads TGCGCCAGCAGCTTAGATGACCTAAGGAGCTACGAGCAGTACTTC. This codes for CASSLDDLRSYEQYF.

In this sample, this clonotype turned up many times. This chain joins TRBV28 and TRBJ2-4; 8 bases line up with TRBD1. This CDR3 has 19 amino acids. The V segment lost 2 bases and the J segment 0 bases; nucleotides outside the gene matches: 12. CDR1 and CDR2 from the germline V gene are MDHEN and SYDVKM. The CDR3 spells CASSLSFRGRRVAKNIQYF. DNA of the CDR3: TGTGCCAGCAGTTTAAGTTTCAGGGGGCGGAGGGTAGCCAAAAACATTCAGTACTTC.

This clonotype came up a few times. The chain has TRBV29-1 and TRBJ2-1; 7 bases agree with TRBD2. With 7 bases clipped from V and 7 bases from J, the junction kept 10 bases outside the gene matches. The CDR3 covers 13 residues. Per germline, CDR1 SQVTM and CDR2 ANQGSEA. CDR3 sequence: CSGGGLIGNEQFF. DNA for the CDR3: TGCAGCGGGGGGGGACTTATTGGGAATGAGCAGTTCTTC.

A remark on this clonotype: Since no conserved phenylalanine or tryptophan closes the CDR3, a read error is the likely cause. This chain links TRBV18 with TRBJ2-5; the match to TRBD2 covers 7 bases. There are 14 residues in the CDR3. Germline-derived CDR1 and CDR2 are KGHSH and LQKENI. The V segment lost 3 bases and the J segment 6 bases; nucleotides outside the gene matches: 7. Here the CDR3 reads CASSPPGGTKTQYL. The CDR3 coding sequence is TGTGCCAGCTCACCCCCGGGGGGTACGAAGACCCAGTACCTC.

This clonotype was counted many times. This chain connects TRBV12-3 or TRBV12-4 to TRBJ1-6; D might be TRBD1 (5 bases). The CDR3 totals 12 residues. V lost 8 bases and J lost 7, with 9 bases in between. Here the CDR3 DNA reads TGTGCCAGCGGGGAGGGGAATTCACCCCTCCACTTT. Protein: CASGEGNSPLHF.

There are a few counts of this clonotype. The chain uses TRBV12-3 or TRBV12-4 and TRBJ2-7, with D perhaps being TRBD1 or TRBD2 (5 bases each). V lost 0 bases and J 6 bases, leaving 15 bases between the germline ends. CDR3 length: 15 residues. In nucleotides, the CDR3 is TGTGCCAGCAGTTTAGCTTGGGACGTGGGGACCGAGCAGTACTTC. It codes for CASSLAWDVGTEQYF.

This clonotype was detected many times. The CDR3 is CASSASDRDYTF. The CDR3, as DNA: TGTGCCAGCAGCGCTAGCGACAGGGACTACACCTTC. This chain connects TRBV9 to TRBJ1-2; 7 bases line up with TRBD1. The length of the CDR3 is 12 residues. Per the germline V gene, CDR1 is SGDLS and CDR2 is YYNGEE. Losses at the gene ends were 3 bases for V and 10 bases for J; bases not matched to a gene: 6.

Ten or more counts support this clonotype. V gene TRBV19 combines with J gene TRBJ2-6; 10 bases align to TRBD1. The CDR3 consists of 18 residues. The V gene's germline CDR1 is LNHDA and CDR2 SQIVND (reference sequence). The V and J ends lost 7 bases and 2 bases, in that order; junction bases with no gene match: 11. The CDR3 loop reads CASIPTGGSGTGANVLTF. The CDR3 DNA follows: TGTGCCAGTATCCCGACAGGGGGCTCAGGGACTGGGGCCAACGTCCTGACTTTC.